This entry lists 18 T cell receptor beta chains sequenced from one sample in a study of blood T cells in healthy people across ages. It was with a sample-barcoded 5' primer and a J-beta primer mix that a second PCR of roughly 7 to 12 cycles was run. MiXCR, run by TCRdb on the 5' RACE reads, gives a single entry per CDR3 protein. The repertoire holds hundreds of thousands of distinct CDR3 sequences, with around 42% as singletons. The specimen was blood. The receptor set was obtained from a man in his 60s in good health.

The chain carries TRBV4-3 and TRBJ2-7, with 9 bases that match TRBD2. After removal of 1 base from V and 7 bases from J, the junction contained 11 bases not matched to a gene. CDR1 and CDR2 from the germline V gene are LGHNA and YSLEER. This CDR3 region has 16 residues. This CDR3 reads CASSQVLAGLVNEQYF. The CDR3, as DNA: TGCGCCAGCAGCCAAGTCCTAGCGGGGTTGGTCAATGAGCAGTACTTC.

The chain has TRBV12-5 and TRBJ1-6; no reliable D call. Trimming cost V 1 base and J 9 bases, with 1 base left between them. CDR1 LGHNT and CDR2 FRNRAP come from the germline V gene. The CDR3 covers 11 residues. In DNA form, the CDR3 reads TGTGCTAGTGGTTTGGGTTCACCCCTCCACTTT. It yields the protein CASGLGSPLHF.

The chain is built from TRBV10-3 and TRBJ2-5; tentative D call: TRBD2 (5 bases). The CDR3 has 14 residues. CDR1 ENHRY and CDR2 SYGVKD come from the germline V gene. Trimming cost V 10 bases and J 3 bases, with 18 bases left between them. CDR3 residues: CATRRTAGEETQYF. The CDR3 DNA reads TGTGCCACAAGGAGGACGGCCGGGGAAGAGACCCAGTACTTC.

The chain couples TRBV5-1 to TRBJ2-2; 8 bases map to TRBD1. The CDR3 is 14 amino acids. CDR1 is SGHRS and CDR2 is YFSETQ in the germline V gene. J was trimmed by 6 bases and V by 4 bases; bases with no gene match: 5. The CDR3 DNA reads TGCGCCAGCAGCGGAGGACAGGGCCCCGGGGAGCTGTTTTTT. Residues: CASSGGQGPGELFF.

This sequence joins TRBV20-1 and TRBJ1-6, with 9 bases lining up with TRBD1. Germline lookup yields CDR1 DFQATT and CDR2 SNEGSKA (reference sequence). This CDR3 is built from 15 residues. Unmatched junction bases numbered 3, after V lost 1 base and J lost 5 bases. CDR3: CSARAGDRDNSPLHF. The CDR3 DNA reads as TGCAGTGCTAGAGCAGGGGACAGGGATAATTCACCCCTCCACTTT.

The chain has TRBV20-1 and TRBJ2-7; D is ambiguous. Trimming took 0 bases from V and 5 from J, leaving 8 bases between them. Germline lookup yields CDR1 DFQATT and CDR2 SNEGSKA (reference sequence). CDR3 length equals 12 residues. CDR3 in amino acids: CSARDRANEQYF. CDR3 nucleotide sequence: TGCAGTGCTAGAGATAGGGCCAACGAGCAGTACTTC.

Turning to this clonotype: A clone one base away is much larger, so this may be a read error. This chain links TRBV29-1 with TRBJ2-1, with TRBD1 matching 9 bases. The CDR3 spans 14 residues. V shed 7 bases, J shed 9 bases, and the junction held 13 bases outside the gene matches. Germline V gene lookup returns CDR1 SQVTM and CDR2 ANQGSEA. The CDR3 here is CSGGGTGKDVEQFF. The CDR3 DNA follows: TGCAGCGGTGGTGGGACAGGGAAGGATGTTGAGCAGTTCTTC.

The rearrangement links TRBV29-1 to TRBJ2-1; TRBD2 aligns across 9 bases. The V gene's germline CDR1 is SQVTM and CDR2 ANQGSEA. J lost 7 bases, V lost 3 bases, and 4 bases had no gene match. The CDR3 covers 13 residues. The CDR3 nucleotides read TGCAGCGTTGATCCTAGCGGGGCGAATGAGCAGTTCTTC. It codes for CSVDPSGANEQFF.

This clonotype was seen a few times. The rearrangement uses TRBV29-1 and TRBJ2-7; D might be TRBD1 (7 bases). The CDR3 sequence is 13 residues long. With 6 bases removed from V and 4 bases from J, the gap between germline ends came to 16 bases. In germline, CDR1 is SQVTM, CDR2 ANQGSEA. The CDR3 loop reads CSVRWAGGYEQYF. The CDR3 nucleotides are TGCAGCGTGCGTTGGGCAGGGGGGTACGAGCAGTACTTC.

To note about this clonotype: It may be a read error: a sequence one base away is much more abundant. The chain carries TRBV29-1 and TRBJ1-2; the D is unclear. There are 13 residues in the CDR3. CDR1 is SQVTM, CDR2 ANQGSEA, per germline. The CDR3 nucleotides are TGCGGCGTTGCTACAGCCCTTAACTATGGCTACACCTTC. Amino acids: CGVATALNYGYTF. Full variable domain (rest looked up from reference TRBV29-1 and TRBJ1-2): SAVISQKPSRDICQRGTSLTIQCQVDSQVTMMFWYRQQPGQSLTLIATANQGSEATYESGFVIDKFPISRPNLTFSTLTVSNMSPEDSSIYLCGVATALNYGYTFGSGTRLTVV.

This chain uses TRBV25-1 with TRBJ1-2; 9 nucleotides match TRBD1. Germline trimming cut 8 bases from V and 8 bases from J; bases unmatched to any gene: 6. The CDR3 is 12 amino acids. Looked up from germline, CDR1 is MGHDK and CDR2 is SYGVNS. CDR3 DNA sequence: TGTGCCAGCCAGAACAGGGGGCTAGGCTACACCTTC. Its translation: CASQNRGLGYTF.

This clonotype was detected ten times or more. This chain connects TRBV7-9 to TRBJ2-1; D is uncertain. Germline V gene sequence: CDR1 SEHNR, CDR2 FQNEAQ (reference sequence). CDR3 length: 12 amino acids. The V and J ends lost 2 bases and 6 bases respectively, with 5 bases between them. CDR3 protein: CASSLIGNEQFF. The CDR3 region has the DNA TGTGCCAGCAGCTTAATAGGCAATGAGCAGTTCTTC.

This clonotype has just a few counts. The gene calls are TRBV30 and TRBJ2-7, with D maybe TRBD1 (6 bases). Between the trimmed V and J ends, which lost 2 bases and 3 bases, there was a span of 17 bases. The CDR3 extends over 15 amino acids. Germline V gene data show CDR1 as GTSNPN and CDR2 as SVGIG (reference sequence). The CDR3 coding sequence is TGTGCCTGGAGTACAAAGACAGGATTAGGCTACGAGCAGTACTTC. Residues: CAWSTKTGLGYEQYF.

As regards this clonotype: One end of the junction is discordant with germline, which a read error may explain. The rearrangement links TRBV20-1 to TRBJ2-6, with D possibly called TRBD1 or TRBD2 (5 bases each). There are 14 residues in the CDR3. The germline gives CDR1 DFQATT, CDR2 SNEGSKA (reference sequence). CDR3 DNA sequence: TGCGGTGCTAATCAGGGAGCTGGGGCCAACGTCCTGACTTTC. Translation: CGANQGAGANVLTF.

In this sample, this clonotype turned up many times. This chain connects TRBV7-8 to TRBJ1-2, with D perhaps TRBD1 (5 bases). CDR1 and CDR2 (germline): SGHVS, FQNEAQ. The V end was cut by 4 bases, the J end by 5 bases, with 17 bases between. The CDR3 sequence is 15 residues long. The CDR3 here is CASSYVAGTEYGYTF. As DNA, the CDR3 is TGTGCCAGCAGCTATGTCGCCGGGACGGAGTATGGCTACACCTTC.

There are a few counts of this clonotype. The gene calls are TRBV10-3 and TRBJ2-1, with 10 nucleotides matching TRBD1. The V gene's germline CDR1 is ENHRY and CDR2 SYGVKD. The CDR3 has 15 amino acids. V shed 6 bases, J shed 7 bases, and the junction held 9 bases outside the gene matches. CDR3 bases: TGTGCCATCAGGGAAGACAGGGGGCGCTGGAATGAGCAGTTCTTC. Its protein product is CAIREDRGRWNEQFF.

A few counts support this clonotype. The rearrangement uses TRBV20-1 and TRBJ2-5, with 11 bases identical to TRBD1. Germline trimming cut 6 bases from V and 5 bases from J; bases unmatched to any gene: 5. Germline V CDR1 and CDR2: DFQATT, SNEGSKA (reference sequence). This CDR3 has 13 residues. CDR3 sequence: CSAVRDRGETQYF. The CDR3 region has the DNA TGCAGTGCCGTCCGGGACAGGGGGGAGACCCAGTACTTC.

This clonotype was picked up many times. J is TRBJ1-5 and V is TRBV5-8, with D maybe TRBD1 (5 bases). V lost 2 bases and J lost 10, with 7 bases in between. Germline V gene lookup returns CDR1 SGHTS and CDR2 YDEGEE. The CDR3 totals 11 residues. In DNA form, the CDR3 reads TGTGCCAGCAGCTTTAGGGGACCCCAGCATTTT. Its translation is CASSFRGPQHF.